This T cell receptor beta chain was obtained from a study of technical replicates of blood from a handful of donors. There are 15 residues in the CDR3. Trimming at V came to 4 bases and at J to 1 base, leaving 7 bases not matched to a gene. Germline CDR1 and CDR2: SGHNT and YYREEE (reference sequence). Sequencing was performed with immunoSEQ multiplex PCR; in TCRdb, only in-frame clones are kept and a portion is missing. The table records more than 70,000 clones, around 93% of them present only once. This chain joins TRBV5-4 and TRBJ1-1; 7 bases line up with TRBD1. The sequenced sample consisted of T cells isolated from PBMCs. The receptor was isolated from a human donor in good health. DNA of the CDR3: TGTGCCAGCAGCCCGGGACAGTTGAGGAACACTGAAGCTTTCTTT. It yields the protein CASSPGQLRNTEAFF.